Shown below are 9 T cell receptor beta chains from a single sample sequenced in a study of cytomegalovirus exposure and HLA in healthy donors. PCR was performed using 60 Vbeta and 13 Jbeta primers. The protocol was immunoSEQ multiplex PCR, while the TCRdb copy is restricted to in-frame clones and leaves out a portion. Among more than 95,000 clones listed, over 80% were seen once. What was sequenced was PBMCs. The receptors stem from a man younger than 35 in good health and CMV-seropositive.

The CDR3 nucleotides are TGCGCCAGCAGCCAAGTTGGACAGCCAAACACCTTC. As protein: CASSQVGQPNTF. V and J are TRBV4-1 and TRBJ1-2; D might be TRBD1 (6 bases). This CDR3 comprises 12 residues. The V end was cut by 1 base, the J end by 12 bases, with 12 bases between. Germline values: CDR1 MGHRA, CDR2 YSYEKL.

This clone came up a few times. This chain links TRBV10-3 with TRBJ1-5, with TRBD1 matching 8 bases. The germline V gene encodes CDR1 ENHRY and CDR2 SYGVKD. V was pared by 10 bases and J by 3 bases, with 5 bases of the junction left unmatched. The CDR3 extends over 13 amino acids. This chain's CDR3 is CATQQGDNQPQHF. DNA of the CDR3: TGTGCCACTCAACAGGGGGACAATCAGCCCCAGCATTTT.

The rearrangement uses TRBV14 and TRBJ1-1, with 7 bases fitting TRBD1. V trimming: 0 bases; J trimming: 11 bases; junction bases outside the gene matches: 9. Germline V gives CDR1 SGHDN, CDR2 FVKESK. The CDR3 runs 14 residues. The CDR3 is CASSQDAQGGGAFF. The CDR3 nucleotides are TGTGCCAGCAGCCAAGATGCCCAGGGGGGTGGCGCTTTCTTT.

This chain joins TRBV11-2 and TRBJ2-3; D remains ambiguous. In germline, CDR1 is SGHAT, CDR2 FQNNGV. Trimming shortened V by 5 bases and J by 2 bases, and 11 bases separated the two germline ends. The length of the CDR3 is 14 residues. CDR3 coding DNA: TGTGCCAGCAGCATTCAGGTGGACACAGATACGCAGTATTTT. Translated, it gives CASSIQVDTDTQYF. Complete variable domain (other parts from reference TRBV11-2 and TRBJ2-3): EAGVAQSPRYKIIEKRQSVAFWCNPISGHATLYWYQQILGQGPKLLIQFQNNGVVDDSQLPKDRFSAERLKGVDSTLKIQPAKLEDSAVYLCASSIQVDTDTQYFGPGTRLTVL.

This clone appeared once. The genes are TRBV6-1 and TRBJ1-4, with D perhaps TRBD1 (5 bases). CDR1 is MNHNS and CDR2 is SASEGT in the germline V gene. The CDR3 is 15 amino acids. V was trimmed by 7 bases and J by 0 bases, leaving 12 bases between them. DNA of the CDR3: TGTGCCAGCAATTATGACAGCGCAACTAATGAAAAACTGTTTTTT. Amino acid sequence: CASNYDSATNEKLFF.

V and J are TRBV28 and TRBJ2-6; D gene uncertain. Trimming shortened V by 5 bases and J by 2 bases, and 7 bases separated the two germline ends. Germline V gene data show CDR1 as MDHEN and CDR2 as SYDVKM. This CDR3 is 14 amino acids long. The CDR3 region is CASSRVTGANVLTF. CDR3 sequence (DNA): TGTGCCAGCAGTCGCGTGACTGGGGCCAACGTCCTGACTTTC.

The V gene is TRBV5-6, the J gene TRBJ1-1; no clear D. V lost 4 bases and J lost 3, with 13 bases in between. The CDR3 is 14 residues long. CDR1 and CDR2 (germline): SGHDT, YYEEEE. The CDR3 DNA is TGTGCCAGCAGCCCTGAGAGGCGGGACACTGAAGCTTTCTTT. It encodes CASSPERRDTEAFF.

As concerns this clone: Within the sample, other DNA sequences also encode this same CDR3. The chain has TRBV30 and TRBJ1-2, with TRBD1 as a possible D gene (6 bases). CDR3 length: 13 amino acids. V gave up 1 base and J gave up 3 bases, with 9 bases separating them. Germline V CDR1 and CDR2: GTSNPN, SVGIG (reference sequence). CDR3 coding DNA: TGTGCCTGGAGTGAACAGGGTTACTATGGCTACACCTTC. It translates to CAWSEQGYYGYTF.

The CDR3 spells CASSSSLGRDRVRNEQFF. CDR3 sequence (DNA): TGTGCCAGCAGCTCATCCCTTGGTCGGGACAGGGTACGAAATGAGCAGTTCTTC. The rearrangement uses TRBV5-6 and TRBJ2-1, with 9 bases aligning to TRBD1. After removal of 3 bases from V and 7 bases from J, the junction contained 17 bases not matched to a gene. The V gene's germline CDR1 is SGHDT and CDR2 YYEEEE. This CDR3 has 18 amino acids.